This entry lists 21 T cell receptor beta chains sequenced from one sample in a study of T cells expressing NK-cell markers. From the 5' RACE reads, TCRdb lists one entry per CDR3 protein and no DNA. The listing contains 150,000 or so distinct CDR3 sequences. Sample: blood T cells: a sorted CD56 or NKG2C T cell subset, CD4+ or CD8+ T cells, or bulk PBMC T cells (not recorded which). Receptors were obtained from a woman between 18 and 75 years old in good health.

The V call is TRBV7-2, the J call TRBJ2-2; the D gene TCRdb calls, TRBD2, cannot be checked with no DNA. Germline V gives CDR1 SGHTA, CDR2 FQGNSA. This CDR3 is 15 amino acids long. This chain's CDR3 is CASSLELAGTGELFF.

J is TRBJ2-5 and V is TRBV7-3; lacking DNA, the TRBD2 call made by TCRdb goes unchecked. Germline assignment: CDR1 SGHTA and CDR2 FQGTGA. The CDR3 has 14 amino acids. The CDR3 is CASSLTEGSGSQYF.

The CDR3 here is CAWSPRVEQYF. The chain recombines TRBV30 with TRBJ2-7; TCRdb returns TRBD1, unconfirmable since there is no DNA. The CDR3 has 11 amino acids. Germline V lookup: CDR1 GTSNPN, CDR2 SVGIG (reference sequence).

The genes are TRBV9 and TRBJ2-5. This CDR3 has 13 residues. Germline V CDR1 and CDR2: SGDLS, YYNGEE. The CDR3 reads CASSVGWQETQYF.

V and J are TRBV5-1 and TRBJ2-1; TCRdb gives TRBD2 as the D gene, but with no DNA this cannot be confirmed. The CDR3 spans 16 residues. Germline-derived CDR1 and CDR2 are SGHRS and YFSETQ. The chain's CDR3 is CASSTLPEPSYNEQFF.

The CDR3: CASSPNSGAYNEQFF. The chain joins TRBV10-2 to TRBJ2-1; TCRdb reports TRBD2, a call that lacks DNA to check it against. Per germline, CDR1 WSHSY and CDR2 SAAADI. This CDR3 comprises 15 residues.

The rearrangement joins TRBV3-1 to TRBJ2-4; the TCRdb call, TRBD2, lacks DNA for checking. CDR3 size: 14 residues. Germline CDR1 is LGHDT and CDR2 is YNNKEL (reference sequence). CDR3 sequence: CASSRGDTKNIQYF.

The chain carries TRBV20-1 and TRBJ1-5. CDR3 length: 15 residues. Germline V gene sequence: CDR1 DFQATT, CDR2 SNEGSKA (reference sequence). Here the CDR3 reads CSARVSGISNQPQHF.

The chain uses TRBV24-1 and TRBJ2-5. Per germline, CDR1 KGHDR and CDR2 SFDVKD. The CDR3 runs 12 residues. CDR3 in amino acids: CATSDLRGTQYF.

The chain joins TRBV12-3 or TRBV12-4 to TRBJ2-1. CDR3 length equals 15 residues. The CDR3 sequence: CASSFSGRSYNEQFF.

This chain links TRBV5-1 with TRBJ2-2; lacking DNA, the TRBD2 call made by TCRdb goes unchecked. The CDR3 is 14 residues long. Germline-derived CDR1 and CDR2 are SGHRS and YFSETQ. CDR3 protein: CASRGLAATGELFF.

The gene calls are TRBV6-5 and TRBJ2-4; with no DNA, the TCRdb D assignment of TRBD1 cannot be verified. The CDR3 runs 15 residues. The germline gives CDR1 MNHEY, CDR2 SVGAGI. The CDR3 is CASSYDRATKNIQYF.

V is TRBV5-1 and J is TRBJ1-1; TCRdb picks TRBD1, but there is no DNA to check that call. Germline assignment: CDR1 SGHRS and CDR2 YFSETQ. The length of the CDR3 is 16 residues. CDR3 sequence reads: CASSRAGGGIGTEAFF.

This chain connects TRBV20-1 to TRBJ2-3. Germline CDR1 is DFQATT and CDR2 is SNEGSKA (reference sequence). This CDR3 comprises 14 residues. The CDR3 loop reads CSARVTSRTDTQYF.

CDR3 in amino acids: CASRPYRVSYEQYF. The rearrangement uses TRBV6-1 and TRBJ2-7; the D call from TCRdb, TRBD1, cannot be confirmed without DNA. CDR1 is MNHNS and CDR2 is SASEGT in the germline V gene. The CDR3 covers 14 residues.

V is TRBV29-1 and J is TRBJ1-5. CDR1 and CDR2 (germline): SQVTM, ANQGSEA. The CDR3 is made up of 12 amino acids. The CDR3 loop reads CSFGRRDQPQHF.

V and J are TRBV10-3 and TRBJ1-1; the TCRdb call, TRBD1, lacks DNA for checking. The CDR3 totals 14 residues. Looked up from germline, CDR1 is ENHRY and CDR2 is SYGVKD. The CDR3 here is CAISSRKMNTEAFF.

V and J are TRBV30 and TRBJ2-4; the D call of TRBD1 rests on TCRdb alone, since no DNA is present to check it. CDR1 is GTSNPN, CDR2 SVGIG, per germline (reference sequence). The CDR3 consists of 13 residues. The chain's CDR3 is CAWSVQGANIQYF.

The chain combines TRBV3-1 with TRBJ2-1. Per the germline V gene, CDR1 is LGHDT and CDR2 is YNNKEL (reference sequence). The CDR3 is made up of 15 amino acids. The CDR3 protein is CASSQGRVSYNEQFF.

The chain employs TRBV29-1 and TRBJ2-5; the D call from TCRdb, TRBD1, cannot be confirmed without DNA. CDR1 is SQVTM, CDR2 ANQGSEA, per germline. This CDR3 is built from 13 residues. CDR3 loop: CSAHNSGGETQYF.

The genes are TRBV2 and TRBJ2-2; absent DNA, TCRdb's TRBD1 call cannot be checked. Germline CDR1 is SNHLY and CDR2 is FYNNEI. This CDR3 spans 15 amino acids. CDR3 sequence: CASSGSGGSTGELFF.